The T cell receptor (beta chain) under discussion was sequenced for a study of T cells after yellow fever vaccination. Study-wide results and limits: Few clonotypes appeared in both CD4 and CD8 compartments. Although the secondary response was weaker, it peaked faster, at day 5 versus 15.

The junction had 7 bases not matched to a gene; V was cut back by 1 base and J by 5 bases. Germline CDR1 is SGHTA and CDR2 is FQGNSA. CDR3 size: 16 residues. This clonotype was recorded a few times. Its antigen is as yet unknown. UMIs were added to TCR cDNA along with a universal primer site when it was made by 5'RACE template switching. TCRdb re-called the 5' RACE reads through MiXCR, storing one row per CDR3 protein. The sample lists 250,000 to 350,000 distinct CDR3 sequences, 6.8% occurring once. The clonotype originates from a man aged 18-30 years who received the YFV17D yellow fever vaccine. This specimen consisted of PBMCs, obtained roughly 46 days after the first yellow fever vaccination. This chain connects TRBV7-2 to TRBJ2-3; 9 bases map to TRBD2. The CDR3 DNA reads TGTGCCAGCAGCTTAGTAGGCGGGGGGGCCCGAGATACGCAGTATTTT. Translating gives CASSLVGGGARDTQYF.